Shown below are 23 T cell receptor beta chains from a single sample sequenced in a study of cytotoxic CD8 clonotypes in ibrutinib-treated CLL. Libraries were prepared by immunoSEQ multiplex PCR; TCRdb keeps only in-frame clonotypes and omits some of them. Of about 200,000 clones listed, approximately 75% are singletons. Sequencing used PBMCs, obtained after 12 months of ibrutinib treatment. Source of these receptors: a human donor with chronic lymphocytic leukemia.

The chain combines TRBV29-1 with TRBJ1-2; maybe TRBD1 (5 bases). Germline CDR1 reads SQVTM; CDR2 reads ANQGSEA. The V and J ends lost 7 bases and 2 bases respectively, with 14 bases between them. The CDR3 totals 13 residues. This CDR3 is CSAVQDENYGYTF. The CDR3 DNA reads TGCAGCGCTGTACAGGACGAAAACTATGGCTACACCTTC.

In its sample, this clone was seen once. The CDR3 is CASMRGSTDTQYF. The CDR3 nucleotides are TGTGCCAGCATGAGGGGTTCCACAGATACGCAGTATTTT. The V call is TRBV27, the J call TRBJ2-3; the D call may be TRBD1 or TRBD2 (5 bases each). Trimming pared 7 bases from V and 2 bases from J, leaving 10 bases between. Germline V CDR1 and CDR2: MNHEY, SMNVEV (reference sequence). The CDR3 is 13 amino acids.

The chain links TRBV5-6 to TRBJ2-1; 7 bases are shared with TRBD1. The junction had 8 bases not matched to a gene; V was cut back by 4 bases and J by 7 bases. This CDR3 spans 14 amino acids. Germline V gene lookup returns CDR1 SGHDT and CDR2 YYEEEE. In nucleotides, the CDR3 is TGTGCCAGCAGCCGGGTAGGCAGGGGGAATGAGCAGTTCTTC. Translated: CASSRVGRGNEQFF. The full variable domain, with the rest looked up from reference TRBV5-6 and TRBJ2-1, is DAGVTQSPTHLIKTRGQQVTLRCSPKSGHDTVSWYQQALGQGPQFIFQYYEEEERQRGNFPDRFSGHQFPNYSSELNVNALLLGDSALYLCASSRVGRGNEQFFGPGTRLTVL.

This CDR3 is CASAGTGIEQYF. The CDR3 DNA is TGTGCCAGCGCCGGGACAGGGATTGAGCAGTACTTC. The gene calls are TRBV6-1 and TRBJ2-7, with 9 nucleotides matching TRBD1. Unmatched junction bases numbered 6, after V lost 8 bases and J lost 7 bases. CDR1 and CDR2 (germline): MNHNS, SASEGT. This CDR3 comprises 12 residues.

J is TRBJ2-5 and V is TRBV19, with unresolved D. Germline V gene lookup returns CDR1 LNHDA and CDR2 SQIVND (reference sequence). This CDR3 comprises 12 residues. The V end lost 5 bases, the J end lost 4 bases, and 8 bases lay between the germline ends. CDR3 sequence (DNA): TGTGCCAGTAGTTCCGTTCCAGAGACCCAGTACTTC. Translation gives CASSSVPETQYF.

The chain employs TRBV18 and TRBJ2-5; D may be TRBD1 (6 bases). The V and J ends lost 3 bases and 2 bases respectively, with 10 bases between them. Germline CDR1 reads KGHSH; CDR2 reads LQKENI. The CDR3 covers 14 residues. CDR3 nucleotide sequence: TGTGCCAGCTCACCGCCTGGGACACAAGAGACCCAGTACTTC. Its translation: CASSPPGTQETQYF.

The rearrangement uses TRBV19 and TRBJ2-7; D assignment may be TRBD1 or TRBD2 (5 bases each). CDR3 length: 15 amino acids. Trimming stripped 6 bases from V and 6 bases from J, with 21 bases between. Germline CDR1 and CDR2: LNHDA and SQIVND (reference sequence). This chain's CDR3 is CASSPGRQESGEQYF. CDR3 in DNA: TGTGCCAGTAGCCCAGGGCGGCAGGAGAGCGGCGAGCAGTACTTC.

The chain is built from TRBV5-4 and TRBJ1-1; a possible D gene is TRBD1 (5 bases). V lost 7 bases and J lost 4, with 17 bases in between. The CDR3 covers 14 residues. Germline loops: CDR1 SGHNT, CDR2 YYREEE (reference sequence). As DNA, the CDR3 is TGTGCCAGCTCGCTGCGGGACGCGGGCACTGAAGCTTTCTTT. This translates into CASSLRDAGTEAFF.

The chain joins TRBV5-4 to TRBJ2-7; 8 bases match TRBD2. The CDR3 sequence is 16 residues long. Trimming cost V 3 bases and J 0 bases; bases outside gene matches: 8. CDR1 is SGHNT, CDR2 YYREEE, per germline (reference sequence). The CDR3 DNA is TGTGCCAGCAGCTCTGCGGGGGGAACCATCTCCTACGAGCAGTACTTC. Translation gives CASSSAGGTISYEQYF.

This chain uses TRBV2 with TRBJ2-7; no reliable D call. The CDR3 loop spans 11 amino acids. Germline V gives CDR1 SNHLY, CDR2 FYNNEI. V was pared by 6 bases and J by 5 bases, with 8 bases between. The DNA of the CDR3 is TGTGCCAGCAGCCCCGAGGACGAGCAGTACTTC. Its translation is CASSPEDEQYF.

The rearrangement links TRBV7-2 to TRBJ2-5; D is ambiguous. CDR1 and CDR2 (germline): SGHTA, FQGNSA. V gave up 2 bases and J gave up 5 bases, with 6 bases separating them. This CDR3 region has 12 residues. The CDR3 here is CASSLYGETQYF. The CDR3 DNA follows: TGTGCCAGCAGCTTATACGGCGAGACCCAGTACTTC.

J is TRBJ2-4 and V is TRBV7-9; D call uncertain. The CDR3 covers 12 residues. Germline CDR1 and CDR2: SEHNR and FQNEAQ (reference sequence). The V and J ends lost 3 bases and 5 bases respectively, with 5 bases between them. The DNA of the CDR3 is TGTGCCAGCAGCTTTGGTGAAAACATTCAGTACTTC. This codes for CASSFGENIQYF.

V usage is TRBV6-5 and J usage is TRBJ1-2; D is unresolved. The CDR3 has 12 residues. CDR1 is MNHEY, CDR2 SVGAGI, per germline. V was shortened by 0 bases and J by 8 bases, with 7 bases between the two germline ends. The CDR3 sequence: CASSYSSVGYTF. In DNA, the CDR3 is TGTGCCAGCAGTTACTCGAGTGTAGGCTACACCTTC.

This rearrangement joins TRBV9 to TRBJ2-3, with D hard to call. The germline V gene encodes CDR1 SGDLS and CDR2 YYNGEE. V was pared by 4 bases and J by 3 bases, with 6 bases between. This CDR3 contains 12 residues. In nucleotides, the CDR3 is TGTGCCAGCAGCCTTACAACAGATACGCAGTATTTT. It yields the protein CASSLTTDTQYF.

The chain has TRBV6-4 and TRBJ2-2; D not resolved. V lost 3 bases to trimming and J lost 4 bases, with 6 bases between them. CDR1 MRHNA and CDR2 SNTAGT come from the germline V gene. The CDR3 contains 13 residues. CDR3 region: CASSEESTGELFF. CDR3 bases: TGTGCCAGCAGTGAGGAGTCCACCGGGGAGCTGTTTTTT.

The chain couples TRBV11-3 to TRBJ2-1; TRBD2 agrees at 9 bases. The germline CDR1 and CDR2 sequences are SGHNT and YENEEA. The CDR3 consists of 13 residues. V trimming: 6 bases; J trimming: 9 bases; junction bases outside the gene matches: 6. The CDR3 here is CASSVSGRFEQFF. CDR3 DNA sequence: TGTGCCAGCAGTGTTAGCGGGAGATTTGAGCAGTTCTTC. Using reference TRBV11-3 and TRBJ2-1 for the parts outside the CDR3, the full variable domain is EAGVVQSPRYKIIEKKQPVAFWCNPISGHNTLYWYLQNLGQGPELLIRYENEEAVDDSQLPKDRFSAERLKGVDSTLKIQPAELGDSAVYLCASSVSGRFEQFFGPGTRLTVL.

The rearrangement uses TRBV13 and TRBJ2-2; 12 nucleotides agree with TRBD2. Germline CDR1 is PRHDT and CDR2 is FYEKMQ (reference sequence). The CDR3 sequence is 16 residues long. Trimming at V came to 4 bases and at J to 6 bases, leaving 6 bases not matched to a gene. CDR3 DNA: TGTGCCAGCAGCTCCGCTAGCGGGGGGGCGGCCGGGGAGCTGTTTTTT. This encodes CASSSASGGAAGELFF.

The chain recombines TRBV5-1 with TRBJ2-5; D is possibly TRBD2 (5 bases). V was trimmed by 0 bases and J by 4 bases, leaving 13 bases between them. The CDR3 spans 15 residues. Germline V gene sequence: CDR1 SGHRS, CDR2 YFSETQ. For the CDR3, the DNA is TGCGCCAGCAGCTTGGGGTTACTAGGTGGAGAGACCCAGTACTTC. It is translated as CASSLGLLGGETQYF.

J is TRBJ2-2 and V is TRBV6-4; TRBD2 might be the D (7 bases). The CDR3 spans 14 residues. CDR1 and CDR2 (germline): MRHNA, SNTAGT. Between the trimmed V and J ends, which lost 10 bases and 3 bases, there was a span of 15 bases. CDR3 amino acids: CATQRGADTGELFF. The CDR3 nucleotides read TGTGCCACCCAACGGGGGGCGGACACCGGGGAGCTGTTTTTT.

The rearrangement uses TRBV2 and TRBJ2-3; maybe TRBD1 (6 bases). Germline V gives CDR1 SNHLY, CDR2 FYNNEI. The germline V and J ends were trimmed by 6 bases and 8 bases, with 12 bases remaining between them. The CDR3 sequence is 12 residues long. This CDR3 reads CASSQRQATQYF. Here the CDR3 DNA reads TGTGCCAGCAGCCAGAGACAGGCTACGCAGTATTTT.

The V and J genes are TRBV15 and TRBJ2-3; 7 nucleotides agree with TRBD2. The trim removed 5 bases at V and 0 bases at J, leaving 11 bases unmatched. The germline V gene has CDR1 LNHNV and CDR2 YYDKDF (reference sequence). This CDR3 spans 17 amino acids. The DNA of the CDR3 is TGTGCCACCAGCGGCCCGCCAGGGAGGGTGAGCACAGATACGCAGTATTTT. Protein sequence: CATSGPPGRVSTDTQYF.

The sample holds many counts of this clone. This chain connects TRBV19 to TRBJ2-6; TRBD2 is a possible D gene (6 bases). This CDR3 region has 14 residues. Germline CDR1 LNHDA, CDR2 SQIVND (reference sequence). With 6 bases removed from V and 4 bases from J, the gap between germline ends came to 10 bases. CDR3 sequence (DNA): TGTGCCAGTAGGGTAGCGGTAGGGGCCAACGTCCTGACTTTC. It is translated as CASRVAVGANVLTF. Filled out from reference TRBV19 and TRBJ2-6, the complete variable domain reads DGGITQSPKYLFRKEGQNVTLSCEQNLNHDAMYWYRQDPGQGLRLIYYSQIVNDFQKGDIAEGYSVSREKKESFPLTVTSAQKNPTAFYLCASRVAVGANVLTFGAGSRLTVL.

The CDR3 bases are TGTGCCAGCAGTAAGACTAGCGGGGGGGCCGAAACGCAGTATTTT. Translated: CASSKTSGGAETQYF. This chain joins TRBV6-5 and TRBJ2-3; 14 bases fit TRBD2. The CDR3 runs to 15 residues. Trimming took 5 bases from V and 9 from J; bases not matched to a gene: 7. Germline loops: CDR1 MNHEY, CDR2 SVGAGI.